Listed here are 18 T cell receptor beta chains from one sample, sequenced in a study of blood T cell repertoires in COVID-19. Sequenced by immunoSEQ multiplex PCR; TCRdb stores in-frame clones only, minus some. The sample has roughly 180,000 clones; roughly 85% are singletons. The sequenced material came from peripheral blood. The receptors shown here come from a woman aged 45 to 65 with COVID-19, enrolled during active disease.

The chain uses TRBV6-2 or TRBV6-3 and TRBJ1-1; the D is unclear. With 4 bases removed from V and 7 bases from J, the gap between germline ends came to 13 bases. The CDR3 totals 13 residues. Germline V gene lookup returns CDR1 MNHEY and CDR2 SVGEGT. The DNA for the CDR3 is TGTGCCAGCAGTTTCGGGGATTGGGTTGAAGCTTTCTTT. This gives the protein CASSFGDWVEAFF.

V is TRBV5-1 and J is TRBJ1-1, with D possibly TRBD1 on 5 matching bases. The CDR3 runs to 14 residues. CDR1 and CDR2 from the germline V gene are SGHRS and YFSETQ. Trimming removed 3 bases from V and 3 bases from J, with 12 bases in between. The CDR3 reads CASSSLRGDTEAFF. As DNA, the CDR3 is TGCGCCAGCAGCTCCCTTCGGGGGGACACTGAAGCTTTCTTT.

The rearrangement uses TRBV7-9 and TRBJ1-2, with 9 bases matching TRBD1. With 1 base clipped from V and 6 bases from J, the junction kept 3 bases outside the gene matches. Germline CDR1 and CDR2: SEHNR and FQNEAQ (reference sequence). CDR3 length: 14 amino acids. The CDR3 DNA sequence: TGTGCCAGCAGCTTAGAAGACAGGGGGAATGGCTACACCTTC. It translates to CASSLEDRGNGYTF.

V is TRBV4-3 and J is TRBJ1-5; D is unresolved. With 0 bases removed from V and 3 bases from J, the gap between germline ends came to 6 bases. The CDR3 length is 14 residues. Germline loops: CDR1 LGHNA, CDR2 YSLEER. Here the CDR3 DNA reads TGCGCCAGCAGCCAAGACGCGATCAATCAGCCCCAGCATTTT. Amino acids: CASSQDAINQPQHF.

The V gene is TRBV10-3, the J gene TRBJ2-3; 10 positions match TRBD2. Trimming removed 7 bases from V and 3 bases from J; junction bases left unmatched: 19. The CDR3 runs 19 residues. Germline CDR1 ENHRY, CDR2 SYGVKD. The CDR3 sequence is CAITESTLLAGPSTDTQYF. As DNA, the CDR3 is TGTGCCATCACCGAGTCTACGCTACTAGCGGGGCCGTCTACAGATACGCAGTATTTT.

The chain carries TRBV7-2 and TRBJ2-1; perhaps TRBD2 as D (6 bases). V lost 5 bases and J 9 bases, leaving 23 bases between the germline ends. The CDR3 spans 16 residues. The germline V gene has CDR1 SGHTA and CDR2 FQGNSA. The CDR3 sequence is CASSATMGGVTSEQFF. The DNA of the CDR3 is TGTGCCAGCAGCGCAACTATGGGCGGGGTAACAAGTGAGCAGTTCTTC.

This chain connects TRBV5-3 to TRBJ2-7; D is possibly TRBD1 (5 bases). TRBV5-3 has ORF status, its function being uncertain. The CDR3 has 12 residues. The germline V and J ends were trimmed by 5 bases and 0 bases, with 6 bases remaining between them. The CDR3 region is CARRDNSYEQYF. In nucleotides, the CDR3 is TGTGCCAGAAGGGACAACTCCTACGAGCAGTACTTC.

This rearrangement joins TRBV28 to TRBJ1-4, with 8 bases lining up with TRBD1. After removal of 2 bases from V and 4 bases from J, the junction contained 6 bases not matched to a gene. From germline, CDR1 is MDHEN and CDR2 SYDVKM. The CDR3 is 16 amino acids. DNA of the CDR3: TGTGCCAGCAGTTTAGGGGGGACAGGCATTAATGAAAAACTGTTTTTT. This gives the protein CASSLGGTGINEKLFF.

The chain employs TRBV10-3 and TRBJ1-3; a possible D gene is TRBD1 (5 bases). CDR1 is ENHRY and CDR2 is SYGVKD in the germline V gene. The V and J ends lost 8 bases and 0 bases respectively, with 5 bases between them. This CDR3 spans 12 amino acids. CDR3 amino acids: CAIQGSGNTIYF. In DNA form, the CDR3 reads TGTGCCATCCAGGGCTCTGGAAACACCATATATTTT.

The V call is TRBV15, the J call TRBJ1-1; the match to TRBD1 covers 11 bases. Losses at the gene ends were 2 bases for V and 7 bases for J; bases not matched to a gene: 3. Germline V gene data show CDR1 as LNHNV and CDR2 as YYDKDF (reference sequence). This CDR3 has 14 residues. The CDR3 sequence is CATSRRTGGFEAFF. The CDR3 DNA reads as TGTGCCACCAGCAGACGGACAGGGGGCTTTGAAGCTTTCTTT.

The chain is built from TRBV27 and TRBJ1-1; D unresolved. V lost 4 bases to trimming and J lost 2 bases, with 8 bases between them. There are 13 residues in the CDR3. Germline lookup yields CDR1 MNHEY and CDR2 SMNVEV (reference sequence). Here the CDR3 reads CASSYQENTEAFF. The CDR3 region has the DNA TGTGCCAGCAGTTACCAGGAAAACACTGAAGCTTTCTTT.

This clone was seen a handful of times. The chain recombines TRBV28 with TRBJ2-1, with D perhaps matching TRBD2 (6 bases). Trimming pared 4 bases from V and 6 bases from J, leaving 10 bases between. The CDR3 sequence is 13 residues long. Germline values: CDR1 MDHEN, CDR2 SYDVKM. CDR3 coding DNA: TGTGCCAGCAGTTCATTGCGGGGCAATGAGCAGTTCTTC. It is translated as CASSSLRGNEQFF.

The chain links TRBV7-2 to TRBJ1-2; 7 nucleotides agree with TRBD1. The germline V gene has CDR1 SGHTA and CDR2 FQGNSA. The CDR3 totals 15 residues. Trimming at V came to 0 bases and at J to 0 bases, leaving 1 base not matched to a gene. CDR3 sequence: CASSLAQGANYGYTF. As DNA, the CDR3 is TGTGCCAGCAGCTTAGCGCAGGGGGCTAACTATGGCTACACCTTC. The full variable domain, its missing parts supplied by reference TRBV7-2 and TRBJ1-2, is GAGVSQSPSNKVTEKGKDVELRCDPISGHTALYWYRQSLGQGLEFLIYFQGNSAPDKSGLPSDRFSAERTGGSVSTLTIQRTQQEDSAVYLCASSLAQGANYGYTFGSGTRLTVV.

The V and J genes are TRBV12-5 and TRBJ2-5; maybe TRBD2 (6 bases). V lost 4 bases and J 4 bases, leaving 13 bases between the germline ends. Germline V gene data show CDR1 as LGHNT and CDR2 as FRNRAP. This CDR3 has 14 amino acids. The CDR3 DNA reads TGTGCTAGTGGTTCCGTGCGGGGAGCAGAGACCCAGTACTTC. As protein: CASGSVRGAETQYF. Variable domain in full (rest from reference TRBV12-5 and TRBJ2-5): DARVTQTPRHKVTEMGQEVTMRCQPILGHNTVFWYRQTMMQGLELLAYFRNRAPLDDSGMPKDRFSAEMPDATLATLKIQPSEPRDSAVYFCASGSVRGAETQYFGPGTRLLVL.

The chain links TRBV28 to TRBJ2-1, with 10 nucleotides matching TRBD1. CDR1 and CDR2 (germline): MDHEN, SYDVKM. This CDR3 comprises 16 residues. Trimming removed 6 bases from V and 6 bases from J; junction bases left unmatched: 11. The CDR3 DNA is TGTGCCAGCAGGGCCGCCGGGACAGGGGAATGCAATGAGCAGTTCTTC. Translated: CASRAAGTGECNEQFF.

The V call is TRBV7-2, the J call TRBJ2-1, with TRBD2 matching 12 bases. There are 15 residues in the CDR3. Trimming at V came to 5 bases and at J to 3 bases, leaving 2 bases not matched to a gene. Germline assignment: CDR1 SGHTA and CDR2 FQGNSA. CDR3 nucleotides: TGTGCCAGCAGCCAGACTAGCGGGGGCTACAATGAGCAGTTCTTC. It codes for CASSQTSGGYNEQFF.

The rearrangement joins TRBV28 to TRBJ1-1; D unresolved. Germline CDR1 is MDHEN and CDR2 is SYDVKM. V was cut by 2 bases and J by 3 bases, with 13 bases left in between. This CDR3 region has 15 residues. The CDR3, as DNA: TGTGCCAGCAGTTTAAATTCGGGGTGGGACACTGAAGCTTTCTTT. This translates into CASSLNSGWDTEAFF.

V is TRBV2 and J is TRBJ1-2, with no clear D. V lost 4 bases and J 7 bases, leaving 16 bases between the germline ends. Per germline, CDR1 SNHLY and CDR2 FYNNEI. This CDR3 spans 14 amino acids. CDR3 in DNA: TGTGCCAGCAGTGCGGAGGGTGGAGTGGGTGGCTACACCTTC. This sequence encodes CASSAEGGVGGYTF.